The 30 T cell receptor beta chains listed next were all sequenced from one sample in a study of chemoradiotherapy in HPV16-positive cancers. Data came from immunoSEQ multiplex PCR; TCRdb stores just in-frame clones and leaves some out. This table has about 12,000 clones, roughly three quarters appearing once. The specimen was taken from a patient who underwent chemoradiotherapy. The receptors come from a human donor with HPV-associated anogenital cancer.

V and J are TRBV5-1 and TRBJ1-2, with TRBD1 identical over 8 bases. V shed 4 bases and J 2 bases; nucleotides not matched to a gene: 4. The CDR3 length is 14 residues. CDR1 and CDR2 from the germline V gene are SGHRS and YFSETQ. DNA for the CDR3: TGCGCCAGCAGCCCAAGGGACAGGAACTATGGCTACACCTTC. Translating gives CASSPRDRNYGYTF.

V and J are TRBV29-1 and TRBJ1-1, with a weak D call TRBD1 (5 bases). Germline lookup yields CDR1 SQVTM and CDR2 ANQGSEA. The ends were cut back, 2 bases at V and 5 bases at J, with 12 bases in the middle. The length of the CDR3 is 13 residues. CDR3 sequence: CSVELQEGTEAFF. In DNA form, the CDR3 reads TGCAGCGTTGAACTCCAGGAGGGGACTGAAGCTTTCTTT.

This clone was counted only a few times. V usage is TRBV28 and J usage is TRBJ1-5; D gene uncertain. Trimming cost V 5 bases and J 0 bases, with 14 bases left between them. The germline CDR1 and CDR2 sequences are MDHEN and SYDVKM. The CDR3 extends over 16 amino acids. The CDR3: CASSAVFGDSNQPQHF. In nucleotides, the CDR3 is TGTGCCAGCAGTGCCGTTTTTGGGGATAGCAATCAGCCCCAGCATTTT.

The V call is TRBV5-1, the J call TRBJ2-5; a weak D match, TRBD1 (8 bases). Germline V gene sequence: CDR1 SGHRS, CDR2 YFSETQ. V lost 3 bases and J 3 bases, leaving 33 bases between the germline ends. The CDR3 extends over 21 amino acids. The CDR3 region is CASSSRTRQGTITGKKETQYF. The CDR3 DNA reads as TGCGCCAGCAGCTCAAGGACTAGACAGGGGACCATAACGGGAAAAAAAGAGACCCAGTACTTC.

The chain carries TRBV16 and TRBJ2-2; a possible D gene is TRBD1 (5 bases). Germline V gene lookup returns CDR1 KGHSY and CDR2 FQNENV. CDR3 length: 14 amino acids. The ends were cut back, 0 bases at V and 8 bases at J, with 10 bases in the middle. The CDR3 DNA sequence: TGTGCCAGCAGCCAATCAGGGGAAGGAGGGGAGCTGTTTTTT. Translation: CASSQSGEGGELFF.

The V call is TRBV4-1, the J call TRBJ2-1, with 13 bases lining up with TRBD2. Trimming removed 4 bases from V and 9 bases from J; junction bases left unmatched: 15. CDR1 is MGHRA and CDR2 is YSYEKL in the germline V gene. This CDR3 is 18 amino acids long. CDR3 residues: CASSLNLPLAGGLGEQFF. The CDR3 nucleotides are TGCGCCAGCAGCCTAAACCTCCCACTAGCGGGGGGGCTAGGTGAGCAGTTCTTC.

The genes are TRBV30 and TRBJ2-3; perhaps TRBD2 as D (6 bases). CDR3 length: 13 residues. Germline CDR1 is GTSNPN and CDR2 is SVGIG (reference sequence). Trimming shortened V by 1 base and J by 11 bases, and 16 bases separated the two germline ends. The CDR3 region is CAWSALHGGMQYF. The DNA of the CDR3 is TGTGCCTGGAGTGCCCTCCATGGGGGGATGCAGTATTTT.

The genes are TRBV7-6 and TRBJ2-7, with 10 bases fitting TRBD2. With 3 bases clipped from V and 6 bases from J, the junction kept 5 bases outside the gene matches. The CDR3 has 14 residues. Germline values: CDR1 SGHVS, CDR2 FNYEAQ. For the CDR3, the DNA is TGTGCCAGCAGCTTCAAGGCTAGCGGGGGCGAGCAGTACTTC. Translated, it gives CASSFKASGGEQYF.

This clone was counted a few times. The chain has TRBV19 and TRBJ2-2, with unresolved D. Trimming removed 4 bases at V and 1 base at J, with 4 bases between. The CDR3 runs 13 residues. Germline CDR1 is LNHDA and CDR2 is SQIVND (reference sequence). CDR3 in DNA: TGTGCCAGTAGTACGCAGAACACCGGGGAGCTGTTTTTT. This encodes CASSTQNTGELFF.

V usage is TRBV25-1 and J usage is TRBJ2-1; maybe TRBD1 (5 bases). The germline V gene encodes CDR1 MGHDK and CDR2 SYGVNS. CDR3 length: 18 amino acids. Trimming left V 2 bases short and J 4 bases short, with 21 bases between. CDR3 sequence reads: CASSETESPRAEYNEQFF. Here the CDR3 DNA reads TGTGCCAGCAGTGAAACCGAGTCACCCAGGGCGGAATACAATGAGCAGTTCTTC. Using reference TRBV25-1 and TRBJ2-1 for the parts outside the CDR3, the full variable domain is EADIYQTPRYLVIGTGKKITLECSQTMGHDKMYWYQQDPGMELHLIHYSYGVNSTEKGDLSSESTVSRIRTEHFPLTLESARPSHTSQYLCASSETESPRAEYNEQFFGPGTRLTVL.

V is TRBV30 and J is TRBJ1-3; D may be TRBD1 (6 bases). V dropped 3 bases and J dropped 4 bases, with 10 bases sitting between them. CDR3 length: 13 amino acids. Germline CDR1 GTSNPN, CDR2 SVGIG (reference sequence). CDR3 loop: CAWSRGRGNTIYF. DNA of the CDR3: TGTGCCTGGAGCCGGGGGCGGGGAAACACCATATATTTT.

This clone has only one observation. The CDR3 is CASSLSVRTGRNSPLHF. As DNA, the CDR3 is TGTGCCAGCAGTTTATCGGTCAGGACAGGAAGAAATTCACCCCTCCACTTT. The chain links TRBV27 to TRBJ1-6, with 7 bases that match TRBD1. V lost 0 bases and J lost 7; bases outside the gene matches: 9. Per the germline V gene, CDR1 is MNHEY and CDR2 is SMNVEV (reference sequence). The length of the CDR3 is 17 residues.

V gene TRBV10-3 combines with J gene TRBJ2-3; D is ambiguous. There are 14 residues in the CDR3. Trimming removed 2 bases from V and 2 bases from J, with 8 bases in between. Germline CDR1 reads ENHRY; CDR2 reads SYGVKD. CDR3 nucleotide sequence: TGTGCCATCAGTGAGACAGTCGACACAGATACGCAGTATTTT. This codes for CAISETVDTDTQYF.

This clone was found once. The V and J genes are TRBV19 and TRBJ1-2; TRBD1 matches 9 bases. The CDR3 has 15 residues. CDR1 and CDR2 from the germline V gene are LNHDA and SQIVND (reference sequence). Unmatched junction bases numbered 8, after V lost 6 bases and J lost 3 bases. This CDR3 is CASSSPGDRDYGYTF. CDR3 sequence (DNA): TGTGCCAGTAGCTCGCCAGGGGACAGGGACTATGGCTACACCTTC.

The chain recombines TRBV18 with TRBJ1-1; possible D gene TRBD1, 5 bases. This CDR3 spans 16 amino acids. Germline-derived CDR1 and CDR2 are KGHSH and LQKENI. V gave up 3 bases and J gave up 8 bases, with 22 bases separating them. CDR3 region: CASSPGVQVLGLEAFF. CDR3 DNA: TGTGCCAGCTCACCGGGGGTACAAGTTTTGGGACTAGAAGCTTTCTTT.

V and J are TRBV27 and TRBJ2-2; D is uncertain. Trimming left V 5 bases short and J 7 bases short, with 14 bases between. The CDR3 runs 14 residues. Germline CDR1 and CDR2: MNHEY and SMNVEV (reference sequence). The CDR3: CASSIYFLVGELFF. The DNA of the CDR3 is TGTGCCAGCAGTATTTATTTTCTGGTCGGGGAGCTGTTTTTT.

The rearrangement links TRBV19 to TRBJ1-1, with D unclear. The CDR3 is 13 amino acids. Germline-derived CDR1 and CDR2 are LNHDA and SQIVND (reference sequence). The V end was cut by 1 base, the J end by 3 bases, with 6 bases between. The CDR3 protein is CASSIGTYTEAFF. CDR3 bases: TGTGCCAGTAGTATAGGGACCTACACTGAAGCTTTCTTT. Complete variable domain (other parts from reference TRBV19 and TRBJ1-1): DGGITQSPKYLFRKEGQNVTLSCEQNLNHDAMYWYRQDPGQGLRLIYYSQIVNDFQKGDIAEGYSVSREKKESFPLTVTSAQKNPTAFYLCASSIGTYTEAFFGQGTRLTVV.

This chain connects TRBV7-9 to TRBJ1-2; D is uncertain. Germline CDR1 SEHNR, CDR2 FQNEAQ (reference sequence). CDR3 size: 11 residues. V lost 4 bases to trimming and J lost 8 bases, with 8 bases between them. CDR3: CASSYAQGYTF. The CDR3 DNA reads as TGTGCCAGCAGCTACGCTCAGGGCTACACCTTC.

J is TRBJ1-1 and V is TRBV7-9; D remains unclear. The V gene's germline CDR1 is SEHNR and CDR2 FQNEAQ (reference sequence). This CDR3 has 13 amino acids. Trimming removed 4 bases from V and 0 bases from J, with 6 bases in between. This CDR3 is CASSSGVNTEAFF. The CDR3 DNA sequence: TGTGCCAGCAGCTCCGGGGTGAACACTGAAGCTTTCTTT.

The J gene is TRBJ1-4, the V gene TRBV30; the D is unclear. CDR3 length: 13 amino acids. V lost 4 bases to trimming and J lost 0 bases, with 6 bases between them. CDR1 and CDR2 from the germline V gene are GTSNPN and SVGIG (reference sequence). The CDR3 here is CAWKYATNEKLFF. CDR3 nucleotides: TGTGCCTGGAAATATGCAACTAATGAAAAACTGTTTTTT. The full variable domain, with the rest looked up from reference TRBV30 and TRBJ1-4, is SQTIHQWPATLVQPVGSPLSLECTVEGTSNPNLYWYRQAAGRGLQLLFYSVGIGQISSEVPQNLSASRPQDRQFILSSKKLLLSDSGFYLCAWKYATNEKLFFGSGTQLSVL.

The V and J genes are TRBV10-3 and TRBJ2-3; 9 bases align to TRBD2. This CDR3 is 13 amino acids long. V shed 11 bases and J 4 bases; nucleotides not matched to a gene: 7. Germline V lookup: CDR1 ENHRY, CDR2 SYGVKD. CDR3 in amino acids: CAVGGGAADTQYF. For the CDR3, the DNA is TGTGCCGTTGGCGGGGGGGCAGCAGATACGCAGTATTTT.

J is TRBJ2-1 and V is TRBV6-6; 7 bases align to TRBD1. CDR3 length: 15 residues. With 6 bases clipped from V and 5 bases from J, the junction kept 10 bases outside the gene matches. Germline V CDR1 and CDR2: MNHNY, SVGAGI (reference sequence). The CDR3 DNA reads TGTGCCAGCAGAGGAAGGACAGGACCTAACAATGAGCAGTTCTTC. It codes for CASRGRTGPNNEQFF.

This clone turned up a few times. The junction shows a germline mismatch at one end, possibly a read error. The chain's CDR3 is CASSSDGGGSPLHF. CDR3 nucleotides: TGTGCTAGCAGCTCAGACGGGGGCGGCTCACCCCTCCACTTT. The chain joins TRBV7-7 to TRBJ1-6; D is perhaps TRBD1 (6 bases). This CDR3 region has 14 residues. Germline V gene data show CDR1 as SSHAT and CDR2 as FNYEAQ (reference sequence).

This chain uses TRBV7-9 with TRBJ2-7, with TRBD1 matching 8 bases. Germline V lookup: CDR1 SEHNR, CDR2 FQNEAQ (reference sequence). This CDR3 is 13 amino acids long. Trimming at V came to 5 bases and at J to 12 bases, leaving 12 bases not matched to a gene. The CDR3 nucleotides are TGTGCCAGCAGCCCCGCCGGACAGGGCGGTCTGTACTTC. Translation: CASSPAGQGGLYF.

The chain's CDR3 is CASSGRHYEQYF. The CDR3 region has the DNA TGTGCCAGCAGTGGAAGGCATTACGAGCAGTACTTC. The V call is TRBV6-1, the J call TRBJ2-7; D is unresolved. CDR3 size: 12 residues. Looked up from germline, CDR1 is MNHNS and CDR2 is SASEGT. Trimming cost V 4 bases and J 4 bases, with 8 bases left between them.

This chain uses TRBV6-5 with TRBJ1-2, with D unresolved. This CDR3 spans 12 amino acids. Trimming cost V 5 bases and J 8 bases, with 12 bases left between them. Germline CDR1 and CDR2: MNHEY and SVGAGI. The chain's CDR3 is CASSPQGRGYTF. CDR3 DNA: TGTGCCAGCAGTCCCCAAGGGCGAGGCTACACCTTC.

The chain joins TRBV5-5 to TRBJ1-1, with 7 bases lining up with TRBD1. The length of the CDR3 is 17 residues. Germline V gives CDR1 SGHKS, CDR2 YYEKEE (reference sequence). The V and J ends lost 4 bases and 0 bases, in that order; junction bases with no gene match: 12. In DNA form, the CDR3 reads TGTGCCAGCAGCACCCAGACGGGACAGCCACTGAACACTGAAGCTTTCTTT. This codes for CASSTQTGQPLNTEAFF.

The rearrangement uses TRBV6-6 and TRBJ2-3; TRBD1 is a possible D gene (5 bases). The CDR3 contains 11 residues. CDR1 and CDR2 (germline): MNHNY, SVGAGI (reference sequence). This chain's CDR3 is CGARDTDTQYF. The CDR3 bases are TGTGGGGCCAGGGACACAGATACGCAGTATTTT.

V and J are TRBV12-1 and TRBJ1-4. TRBV12-1 is termed a pseudogene. This CDR3 region has 15 residues. CDR3 sequence reads: CASSFAGNGREKLFF. Written as DNA, the CDR3 is TGTGCCAGCAGCTTTGCCGGGAATGGTCGAGAAAAACTGTTTTTT.

The rearrangement uses TRBV4-1 and TRBJ1-2, with D possibly matching TRBD1 (5 bases). V was trimmed by 1 base and J by 2 bases, leaving 20 bases between them. The CDR3 sequence is 18 residues long. The germline CDR1 and CDR2 sequences are MGHRA and YSYEKL. The CDR3 is CASSQGPLPGRQNYGYTF. The CDR3, as DNA: TGCGCCAGCAGCCAAGGCCCCTTACCGGGACGGCAGAACTATGGCTACACCTTC.